A single T cell receptor (beta chain) is shown here with its context. Its antigen remains unknown. The data are from a study of cytomegalovirus exposure and HLA in healthy donors. Study in general: Inside one of the first data releases sat about 85 million unique TCRs taken from HLA-typed donors.

The PCR had 60 Vbeta and 13 Jbeta primers. Method: immunoSEQ multiplex PCR; TCRdb's copy keeps in-frame clones and lacks some. This repertoire comprises 60,000 to 75,000 clones; its ten largest clones make up about 3.8%. Study results and caveats: In vitro confirmation showed a few CMV-associated chains to be CMV antigen specific. Other equally common chains were less clonally expanded than HLA-associated TCR beta chains, a later analysis showed.

Trimming cost V 5 bases and J 14 bases, with 24 bases left between them. This CDR3 has 14 residues. Germline V gives CDR1 SGHAT, CDR2 FQDESV (reference sequence). J is TRBJ1-2 and V is TRBV11-1, with a weak D call TRBD1 (5 bases). The sequence came from a female donor in good health and CMV-seropositive. Sample: PBMCs. CDR3 loop: CASSIIPGLKLMTF. CDR3 bases: TGTGCCAGCAGCATTATCCCAGGGCTCAAGCTTATGACCTTC.